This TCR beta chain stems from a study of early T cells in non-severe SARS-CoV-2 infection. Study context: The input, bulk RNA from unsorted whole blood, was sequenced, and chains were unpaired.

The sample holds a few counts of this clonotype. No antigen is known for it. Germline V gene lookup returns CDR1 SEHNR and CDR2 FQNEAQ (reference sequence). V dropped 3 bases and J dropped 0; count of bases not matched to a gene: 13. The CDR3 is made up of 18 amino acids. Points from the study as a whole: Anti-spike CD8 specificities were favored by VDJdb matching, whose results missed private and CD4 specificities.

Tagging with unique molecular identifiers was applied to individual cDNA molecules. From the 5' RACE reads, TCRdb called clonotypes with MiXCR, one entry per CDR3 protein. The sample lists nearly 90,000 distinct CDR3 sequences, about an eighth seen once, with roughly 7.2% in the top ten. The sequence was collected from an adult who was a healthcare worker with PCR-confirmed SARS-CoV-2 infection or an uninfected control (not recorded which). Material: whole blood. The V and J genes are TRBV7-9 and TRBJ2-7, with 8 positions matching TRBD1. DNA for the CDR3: TGTGCCAGCAGCTTCACGGGAAGGTTCCAGGGGGCCTCCTACGAGCAGTACTTC. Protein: CASSFTGRFQGASYEQYF.